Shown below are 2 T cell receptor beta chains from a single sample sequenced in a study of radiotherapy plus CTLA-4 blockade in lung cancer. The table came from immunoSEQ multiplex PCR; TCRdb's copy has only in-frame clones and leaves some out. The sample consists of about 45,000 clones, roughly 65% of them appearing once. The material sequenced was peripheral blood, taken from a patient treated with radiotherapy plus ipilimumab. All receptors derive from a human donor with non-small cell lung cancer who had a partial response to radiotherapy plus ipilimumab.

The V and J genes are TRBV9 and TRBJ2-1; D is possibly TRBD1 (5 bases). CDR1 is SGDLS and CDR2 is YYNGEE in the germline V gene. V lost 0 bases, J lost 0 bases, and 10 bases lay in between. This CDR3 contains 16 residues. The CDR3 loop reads CASSVGWGSSYNEQFF. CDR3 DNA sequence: TGTGCCAGCAGCGTAGGGTGGGGCAGCTCCTACAATGAGCAGTTCTTC.

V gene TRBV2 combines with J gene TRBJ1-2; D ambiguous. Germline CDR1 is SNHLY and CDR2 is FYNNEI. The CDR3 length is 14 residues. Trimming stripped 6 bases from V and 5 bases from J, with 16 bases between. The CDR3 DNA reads TGTGCCAGCAGCCCGGGAGACCACCTATATGGCTACACCTTC. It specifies CASSPGDHLYGYTF.